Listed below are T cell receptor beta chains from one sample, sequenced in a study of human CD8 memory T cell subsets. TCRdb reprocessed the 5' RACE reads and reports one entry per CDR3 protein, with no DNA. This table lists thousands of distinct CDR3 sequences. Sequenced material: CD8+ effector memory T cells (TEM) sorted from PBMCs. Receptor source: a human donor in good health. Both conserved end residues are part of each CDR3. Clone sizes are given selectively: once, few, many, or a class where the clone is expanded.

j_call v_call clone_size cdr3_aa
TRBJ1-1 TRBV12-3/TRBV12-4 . CASSLTSPTEAFF
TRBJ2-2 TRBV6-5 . CASSSGTRDTGELFF
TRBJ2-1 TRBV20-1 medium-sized CSAPPLAGGDYNEQFF
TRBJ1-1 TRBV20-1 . CSARDLDRENTEAFF
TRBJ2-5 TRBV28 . CASSLGGDAETQYF
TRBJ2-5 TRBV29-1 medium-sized CSASTRGIRTQYF
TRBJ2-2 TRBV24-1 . CATSVGGRDTGELFF
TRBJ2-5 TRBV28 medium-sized CASSLKAEPQETQYF
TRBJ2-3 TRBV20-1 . CSARGFSSDTDTQYF
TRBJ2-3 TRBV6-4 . CASSDSTGGGTDTQYF
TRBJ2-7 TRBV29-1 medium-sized CSVTPGQGVEQYF
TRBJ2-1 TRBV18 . CASVFSGSYNEQFF
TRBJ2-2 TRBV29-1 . CSVGQGVETGELFF
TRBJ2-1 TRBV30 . CAWSWTSGRSEQFF
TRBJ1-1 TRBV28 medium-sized CASRLDLPLTEAFF
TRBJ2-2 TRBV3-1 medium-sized CASSQQYEGELFF
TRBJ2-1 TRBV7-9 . CASSLGTLSDNEQFF
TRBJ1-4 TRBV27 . CASSPDRGGEKLFF
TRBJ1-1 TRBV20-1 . CSARGDRDAEAFF
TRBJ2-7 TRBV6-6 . CASSISRDPPTGEQYF
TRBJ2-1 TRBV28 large CASSRAREGYNEQFF
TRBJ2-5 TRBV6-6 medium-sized CASSPRAEETQYF
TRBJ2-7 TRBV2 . CASSVNPGTGLYEQYF
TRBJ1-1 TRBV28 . CASSPGTGLGTEAFF
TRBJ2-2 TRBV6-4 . CASSDGVSGELFF
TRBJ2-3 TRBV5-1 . CASRWRGWTFGLLSGDTQYF
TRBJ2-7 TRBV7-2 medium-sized CASSFERGSYEQYF
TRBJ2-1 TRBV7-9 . CASSFLGTGDNNEQFF
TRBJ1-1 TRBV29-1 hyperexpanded CSVARGNTEAFF
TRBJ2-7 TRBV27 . CASRTGFPGNEQYF
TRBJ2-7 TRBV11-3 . CASSPRQGSEQYF
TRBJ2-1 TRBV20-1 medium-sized CSALGIADTSSNEQFF
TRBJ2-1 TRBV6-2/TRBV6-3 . CASSYFRILGGNEQFF
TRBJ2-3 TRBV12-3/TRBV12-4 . CASSRDRDTQYF
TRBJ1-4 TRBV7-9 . CASSLQGEGLFF
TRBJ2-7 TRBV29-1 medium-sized CSVVPGAGYEQYF
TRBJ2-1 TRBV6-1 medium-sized CASRPPGGNEQFF
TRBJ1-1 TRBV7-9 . CASRPPGGMDTEAFF
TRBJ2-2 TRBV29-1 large CSVAQGEVGELFF
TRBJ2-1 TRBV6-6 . CAGYSGILDNEQFF
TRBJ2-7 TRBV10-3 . CAISESEESYEQYF
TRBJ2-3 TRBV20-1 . CSARDRDTDTQYF
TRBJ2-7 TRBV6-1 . CASSEESSSPYEQYF
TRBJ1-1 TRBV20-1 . CSARFQGDTEAFF
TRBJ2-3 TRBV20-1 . CSARDMASGTDTQYF
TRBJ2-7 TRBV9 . CASSVAIGYEQYF
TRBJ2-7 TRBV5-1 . CASSQTDGEQYF